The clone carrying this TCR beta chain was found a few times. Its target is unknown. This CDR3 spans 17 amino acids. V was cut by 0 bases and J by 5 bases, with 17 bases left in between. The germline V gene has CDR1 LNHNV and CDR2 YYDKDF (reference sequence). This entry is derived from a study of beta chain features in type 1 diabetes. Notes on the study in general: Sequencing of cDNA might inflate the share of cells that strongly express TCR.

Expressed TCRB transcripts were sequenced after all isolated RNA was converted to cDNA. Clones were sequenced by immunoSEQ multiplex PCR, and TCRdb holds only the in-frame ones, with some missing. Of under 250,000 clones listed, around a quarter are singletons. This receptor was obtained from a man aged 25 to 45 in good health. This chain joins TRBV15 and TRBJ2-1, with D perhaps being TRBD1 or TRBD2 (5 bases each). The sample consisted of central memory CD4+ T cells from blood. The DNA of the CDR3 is TGTGCCACCAGCAGAGATCCACCTGGGACGTTTAACAATGAGCAGTTCTTC. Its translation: CATSRDPPGTFNNEQFF. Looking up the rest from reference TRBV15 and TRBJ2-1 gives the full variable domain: DAMVIQNPRYQVTQFGKPVTLSCSQTLNHNVMYWYQQKSSQAPKLLFHYYDKDFNNEADTPDNFQSRRPNTSFCFLDIRSPGLGDTAMYLCATSRDPPGTFNNEQFFGPGTRLTVL.